This TCR beta chain originates from a study of blood T cell repertoires in COVID-19 (TCRdb year 2020). Study-wide context: Collaborator samples came from the United States, Italy and Spain and covered acute and convalescent phases of COVID-19. The prospective study material was composed of cDNA or gDNA derived from T cells, B-cell-depleted T cells, or PBMCs. Subjects who had been exposed to COVID-19, were actively infected with it, or had recovered from it provided the deeply sampled blood TCRbeta repertoires that made up the dataset. The repertoires were made available in a free public database intended to serve as a resource for research on the immune response to SARS-CoV-2. The samples were drawn from the first 160 participants of the ongoing ImmuneRACE study and from 1,254 subjects provided by 6 global collaborators. The sample metadata nearly always contained a de-identified subject ID, COVID-19 status, age in years and sex. Where available, HLA class I and class II types were taken from metadata supplied by the sample provider and were not determined by assay-based typing.

Overall study results and their limits: The amount of clinical and demographic metadata varied by source and participant and was provided uncurated.

TCRbeta CDR3 regions were amplified from genomic DNA using the immunoSEQ Assay, a bias-controlled multiplex PCR. The authors' analysis ran thus. The number of nucleated cells in each sample was estimated by amplification of reference gene primers within the assay. To quantify the absolute abundance of each unique TCRbeta CDR3 rearrangement, sequence reads were collapsed and filtered. For each sample, productive Simpson clonality was calculated as the square root of Simpson's diversity index across productive rearrangements. The table comes from immuneACCESS by way of TCRdb, which keeps in-frame sequences with V and J called. Part of the clones is missing from these tables; in studies checked, under half for an unresolved V gene and the rest for unknown reasons. The DNA gave D and trimming, while V, J and clone size come from that table. The sample table holds about 250,000 clones, of which around 90% were seen once. Jointly, the top ten make up over 0.65% of the sample.

The CDR3, cysteine through phenylalanine, is 15 amino acids long. The entry retains the CDR3 DNA only, 45 bases that are in frame from base 1. Via the germline V gene (reference sequence), CDR1 is SGHNT and CDR2 YYREEE. Here V drops 5 bases and J drops 4 bases, and the junction holds 11 bases not matched to any gene. Worth noting for this clone: No cognate antigen has been identified for it. No quality values exist for individual bases; no much larger clone is one base distant.

In Seattle, one collaborating source enrolled patients while the infection was active and tracked those patients longitudinally over the course of disease. Each collaborating institution followed its own protocols to collect whole blood in K2EDTA tubes. For TCRbeta analysis, collaborators shipped samples as frozen whole blood, isolated PBMCs, or DNA extracted from either of those sample types. The receptor was isolated from a young man with COVID-19, enrolled during active disease. The chain was built from TRBV5-4 and TRBJ1-2; the junction holds 7 bases that match TRBD1. Sequencing input: peripheral blood. The base sequence is TGTGCCAGCAGTTTGACAGGGAGGGGGACCTATGGCTACACCTTC. Translated, this gives CASSLTGRGTYGYTF.